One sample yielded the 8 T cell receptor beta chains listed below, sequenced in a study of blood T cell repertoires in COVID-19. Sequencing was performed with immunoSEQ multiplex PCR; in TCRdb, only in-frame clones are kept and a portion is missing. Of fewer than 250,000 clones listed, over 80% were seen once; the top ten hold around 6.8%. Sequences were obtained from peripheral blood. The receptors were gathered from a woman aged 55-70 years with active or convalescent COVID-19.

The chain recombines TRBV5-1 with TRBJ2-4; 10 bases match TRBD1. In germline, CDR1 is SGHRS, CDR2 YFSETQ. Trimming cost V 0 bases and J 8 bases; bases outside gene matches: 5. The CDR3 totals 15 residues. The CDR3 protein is CASSLERTGGDIQYF. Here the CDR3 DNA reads TGCGCCAGCAGCTTGGAAAGGACAGGGGGTGACATTCAGTACTTC.

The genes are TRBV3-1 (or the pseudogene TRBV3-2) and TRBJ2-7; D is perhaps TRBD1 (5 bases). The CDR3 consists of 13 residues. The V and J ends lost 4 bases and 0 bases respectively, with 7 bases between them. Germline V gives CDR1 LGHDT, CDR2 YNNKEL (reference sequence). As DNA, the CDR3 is TGTGCCAGCAGCCCAAGGGGCTCCTACGAGCAGTACGTC. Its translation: CASSPRGSYEQYV.

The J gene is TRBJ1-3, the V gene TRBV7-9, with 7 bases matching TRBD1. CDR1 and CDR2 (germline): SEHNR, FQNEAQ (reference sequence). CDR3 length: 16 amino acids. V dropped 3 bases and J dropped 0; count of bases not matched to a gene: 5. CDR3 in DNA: TGTGCCAGCAGCTTGCGGACAGGCCTCTCTGGAAACACCATATATTTT. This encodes CASSLRTGLSGNTIYF.

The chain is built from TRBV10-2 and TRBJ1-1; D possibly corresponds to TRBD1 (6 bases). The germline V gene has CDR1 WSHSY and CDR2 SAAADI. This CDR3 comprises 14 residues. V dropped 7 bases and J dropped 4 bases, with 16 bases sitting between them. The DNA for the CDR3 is TGCGCCAGCACCCGATGGGGGCAAGGCACTGAAGCTTTCTTT. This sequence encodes CASTRWGQGTEAFF.

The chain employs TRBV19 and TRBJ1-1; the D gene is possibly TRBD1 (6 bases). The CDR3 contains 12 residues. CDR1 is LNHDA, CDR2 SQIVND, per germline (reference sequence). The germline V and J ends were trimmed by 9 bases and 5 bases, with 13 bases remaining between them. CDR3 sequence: CASRGGLTEAFF. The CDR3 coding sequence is TGTGCCAGCCGCGGGGGGCTTACTGAAGCTTTCTTT.

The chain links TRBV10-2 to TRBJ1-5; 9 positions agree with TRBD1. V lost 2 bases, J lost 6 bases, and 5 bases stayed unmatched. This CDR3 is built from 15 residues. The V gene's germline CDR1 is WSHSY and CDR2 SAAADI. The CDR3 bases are TGCGCCAGCAGTGAGACAGGGGGCTCGGTTCAGCCCCAGCATTTT. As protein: CASSETGGSVQPQHF.

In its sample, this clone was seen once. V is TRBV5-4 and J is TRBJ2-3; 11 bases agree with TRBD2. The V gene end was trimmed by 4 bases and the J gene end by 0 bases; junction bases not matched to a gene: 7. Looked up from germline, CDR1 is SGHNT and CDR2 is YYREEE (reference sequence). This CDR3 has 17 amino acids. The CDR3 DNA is TGTGCCAGCAGCCGCGGGACTAGCGGACAAAGCACAGATACGCAGTATTTT. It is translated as CASSRGTSGQSTDTQYF.

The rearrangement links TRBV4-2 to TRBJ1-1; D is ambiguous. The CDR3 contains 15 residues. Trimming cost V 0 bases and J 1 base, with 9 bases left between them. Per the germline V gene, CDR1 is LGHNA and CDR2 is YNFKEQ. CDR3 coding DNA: TGTGCCAGCAGCCAAGATCCGGGGAGGAACACTGAAGCTTTCTTT. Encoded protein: CASSQDPGRNTEAFF.